This T cell receptor beta chain appears in the sequencing data of a study of T-cell memory formation after mild COVID-19. TCRdb used MiXCR to reprocess the 5' RACE reads, holding one entry per CDR3 protein. The sample includes approximately 410,000 distinct CDR3 sequences, 20% to 25% seen only once; the top ten take around 13%. The sample holds a few counts of this clonotype. The receptor comes from an adult woman who had mild COVID-19 (a few samples of this study predate the infection). Cell type and time point are not known. Sequencing input: PBMCs or a T cell subset sorted from them (not recorded which).

This chain's CDR3 is CASSPAASGSYNEQFF. The DNA of the CDR3 is TGTGCCAGCAGCCCAGCCGCCAGCGGCTCCTACAATGAGCAGTTCTTC. The chain has TRBV7-9 and TRBJ2-1; a possible D gene is TRBD2 (5 bases). CDR1 is SEHNR, CDR2 FQNEAQ, per germline (reference sequence). CDR3 length: 16 amino acids. Trimming stripped 5 bases from V and 0 bases from J, with 14 bases between.